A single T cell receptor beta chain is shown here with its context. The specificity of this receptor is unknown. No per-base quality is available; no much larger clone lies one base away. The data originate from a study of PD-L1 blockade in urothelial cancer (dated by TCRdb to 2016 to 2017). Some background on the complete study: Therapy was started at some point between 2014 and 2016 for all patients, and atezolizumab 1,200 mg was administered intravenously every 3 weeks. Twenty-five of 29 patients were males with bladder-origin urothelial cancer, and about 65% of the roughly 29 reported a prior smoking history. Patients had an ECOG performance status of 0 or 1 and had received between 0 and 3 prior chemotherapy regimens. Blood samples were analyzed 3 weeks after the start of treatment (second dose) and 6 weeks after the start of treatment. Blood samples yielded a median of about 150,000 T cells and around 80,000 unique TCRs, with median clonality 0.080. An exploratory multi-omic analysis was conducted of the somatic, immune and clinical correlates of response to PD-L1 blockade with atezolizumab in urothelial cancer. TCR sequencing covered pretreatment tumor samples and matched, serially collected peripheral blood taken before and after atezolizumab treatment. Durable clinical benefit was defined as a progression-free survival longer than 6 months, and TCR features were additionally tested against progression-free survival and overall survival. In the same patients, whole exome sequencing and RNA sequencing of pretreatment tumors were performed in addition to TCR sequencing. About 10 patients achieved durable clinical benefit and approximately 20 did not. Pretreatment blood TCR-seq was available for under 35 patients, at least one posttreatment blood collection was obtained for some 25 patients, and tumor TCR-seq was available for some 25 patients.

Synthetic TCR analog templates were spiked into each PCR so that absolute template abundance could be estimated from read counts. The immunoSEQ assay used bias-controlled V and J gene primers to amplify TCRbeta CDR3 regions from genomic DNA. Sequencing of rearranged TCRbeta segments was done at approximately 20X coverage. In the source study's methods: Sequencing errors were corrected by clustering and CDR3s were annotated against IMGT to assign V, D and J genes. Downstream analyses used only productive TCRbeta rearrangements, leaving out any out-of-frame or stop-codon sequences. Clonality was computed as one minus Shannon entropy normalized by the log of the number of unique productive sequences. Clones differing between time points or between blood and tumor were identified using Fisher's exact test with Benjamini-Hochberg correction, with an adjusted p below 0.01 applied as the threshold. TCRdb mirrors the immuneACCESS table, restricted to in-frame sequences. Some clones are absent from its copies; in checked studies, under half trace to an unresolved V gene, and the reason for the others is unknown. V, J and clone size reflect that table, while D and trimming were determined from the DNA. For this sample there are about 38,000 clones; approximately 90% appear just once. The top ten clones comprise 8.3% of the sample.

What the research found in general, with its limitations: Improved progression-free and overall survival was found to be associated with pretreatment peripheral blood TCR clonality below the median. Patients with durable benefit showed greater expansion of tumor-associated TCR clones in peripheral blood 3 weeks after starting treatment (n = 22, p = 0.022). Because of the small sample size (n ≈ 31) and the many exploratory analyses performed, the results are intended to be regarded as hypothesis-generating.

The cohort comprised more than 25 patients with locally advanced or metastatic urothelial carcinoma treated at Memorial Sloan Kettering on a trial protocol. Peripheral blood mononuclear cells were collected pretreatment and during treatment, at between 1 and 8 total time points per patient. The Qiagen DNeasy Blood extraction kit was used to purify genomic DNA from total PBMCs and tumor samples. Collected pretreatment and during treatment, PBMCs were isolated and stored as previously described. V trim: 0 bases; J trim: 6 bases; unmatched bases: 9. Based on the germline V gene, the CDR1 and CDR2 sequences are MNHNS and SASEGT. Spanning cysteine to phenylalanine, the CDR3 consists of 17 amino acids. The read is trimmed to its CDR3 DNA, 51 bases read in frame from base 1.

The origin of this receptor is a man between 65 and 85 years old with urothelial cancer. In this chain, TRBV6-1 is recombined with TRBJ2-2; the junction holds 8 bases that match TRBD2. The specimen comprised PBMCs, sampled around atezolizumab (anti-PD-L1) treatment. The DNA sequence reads TGTGCCAGCAGTGAAGCCTCGGGCGGGAGGCCCGCCGGGGAGCTGTTTTTT. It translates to CASSEASGGRPAGELFF.